One sample yielded the 28 T cell receptor beta chains listed below, sequenced in a study of cytotoxic CD8 clonotypes in ibrutinib-treated CLL. Only in-frame clones appear in the TCRdb table, and some are missing; sequencing was by immunoSEQ multiplex PCR. Here the sample spans 120,000 to 150,000 clones, roughly 77% being singletons. Sequencing was performed on PBMCs, taken after 12 months of ibrutinib treatment. These receptors came from a human donor with chronic lymphocytic leukemia.

V is TRBV28 and J is TRBJ2-7, with TRBD1 matching 8 bases. V lost 3 bases, J lost 2 bases, and 3 bases stayed unmatched. Germline V lookup: CDR1 MDHEN, CDR2 SYDVKM. This CDR3 is built from 14 residues. Written as DNA, the CDR3 is TGTGCCAGCAGTTTGACGGGACAGGCCTACGAGCAGTACTTC. Amino acid sequence: CASSLTGQAYEQYF.

The CDR3 is CASSLAAGTYNSPLHF. The DNA for the CDR3 is TGTGCCAGCAGCTTAGCAGCGGGGACCTATAATTCACCCCTCCACTTT. V and J are TRBV11-2 and TRBJ1-6, with D hard to call. V was clipped by 1 base and J by 2 bases, with 9 bases between them. The germline CDR1 and CDR2 sequences are SGHAT and FQNNGV. The CDR3 is 16 residues long.

J is TRBJ1-2 and V is TRBV5-1; 7 bases line up with TRBD1. CDR3 size: 14 residues. With V trimmed by 0 bases and J by 4 bases, 3 bases remained unmatched. Germline lookup yields CDR1 SGHRS and CDR2 YFSETQ. The CDR3, as DNA: TGCGCCAGCAGCTTGGAACGGGACAGCTATGGCTACACCTTC. Protein: CASSLERDSYGYTF. Full variable domain (missing parts from reference TRBV5-1 and TRBJ1-2): KAGVTQTPRYLIKTRGQQVTLSCSPISGHRSVSWYQQTPGQGLQFLFEYFSETQRNKGNFPGRFSGRQFSNSRSEMNVSTLELGDSALYLCASSLERDSYGYTFGSGTRLTVV.

V and J are TRBV18 and TRBJ2-2, with no clear D. The CDR3 extends over 16 amino acids. Germline CDR1 and CDR2: KGHSH and LQKENI. Trimming cost V 3 bases and J 3 bases, with 14 bases left between them. This chain's CDR3 is CASSPFRSDYTGELFF. CDR3 coding DNA: TGTGCCAGCTCACCCTTCCGCTCAGACTACACCGGGGAGCTGTTTTTT.

The V gene is TRBV7-3, the J gene TRBJ2-1; 7 bases map to TRBD1. The germline gives CDR1 SGHTA, CDR2 FQGTGA. The trim removed 4 bases at V and 6 bases at J, leaving 9 bases unmatched. The CDR3 is made up of 15 amino acids. Here the CDR3 reads CASSWTGARGNEQFF. The CDR3 bases are TGTGCCAGCAGCTGGACAGGAGCGCGAGGCAATGAGCAGTTCTTC.

CDR3 sequence: CASSVLGTGGSDTQYF. CDR3 sequence (DNA): TGTGCCAGCAGCGTTCTTGGGACAGGGGGATCAGATACGCAGTATTTT. The gene calls are TRBV7-2 and TRBJ2-3, with 11 bases that match TRBD1. Germline loops: CDR1 SGHTA, CDR2 FQGNSA. J gave up 4 bases and V 5 bases, and 8 bases lay outside the gene matches. This CDR3 contains 16 residues.

Remarks on this clone: Germline and junction disagree at one end, which may indicate a read error. The sample holds other DNA sequences that translate to the same CDR3. The CDR3 sequence: CASIGQWTGPNYGYTF. The CDR3 coding sequence is TGCGCCAGTATCGGTCAATGGACAGGCCCTAACTATGGCTACACCTTC. This sequence joins TRBV19 and TRBJ1-2, with TRBD1 identical over 7 bases. The CDR3 is 16 amino acids. Germline V gene data show CDR1 as LNHDA and CDR2 as SQIVND (reference sequence). The variable domain in full, completed from reference TRBV19 and TRBJ1-2, reads DGGITQSPKYLFRKEGQNVTLSCEQNLNHDAMYWYRQDPGQGLRLIYYSQIVNDFQKGDIAEGYSVSREKKESFPLTVTSAQKNPTAFYLCASIGQWTGPNYGYTFGSGTRLTVV.

This sequence joins TRBV18 and TRBJ2-1, with 8 bases matching TRBD2. The CDR3 runs 17 residues. With V trimmed by 4 bases and J by 0 bases, 8 bases remained unmatched. Per germline, CDR1 KGHSH and CDR2 LQKENI. The DNA for the CDR3 is TGTGCCAGCTCACTCAGAACTAGCGGCCCCTCCTACAATGAGCAGTTCTTC. It encodes CASSLRTSGPSYNEQFF.

This chain uses TRBV6-4 with TRBJ2-1; no firm D call. V was cut by 0 bases and J by 11 bases, with 5 bases left in between. The CDR3 is 11 amino acids. CDR1 is MRHNA and CDR2 is SNTAGT in the germline V gene. The CDR3 DNA is TGTGCCAGCAGTGACTCTGATAAGCAGTTCTTC. Translating it yields CASSDSDKQFF.

The gene calls are TRBV7-2 and TRBJ1-2, with a tentative D call TRBD1 (5 bases). This CDR3 has 13 amino acids. Looked up from germline, CDR1 is SGHTA and CDR2 is FQGNSA. Trimming took 5 bases from V and 8 from J, leaving 15 bases between them. CDR3 DNA sequence: TGTGCCAGCAGCGCGGACGGGGGAAGGGGCTACACCTTC. This codes for CASSADGGRGYTF.

The J gene is TRBJ1-5, the V gene TRBV19, with D possibly TRBD1 on 6 matching bases. V was cut by 6 bases and J by 4 bases, with 16 bases left in between. Germline lookup yields CDR1 LNHDA and CDR2 SQIVND (reference sequence). This CDR3 spans 15 amino acids. The CDR3 region has the DNA TGTGCCAGTAGGACCCGGGGGGCGGTGAATCAGCCCCAGCATTTT. Translated: CASRTRGAVNQPQHF.

The chain is built from TRBV2 and TRBJ1-4; 7 bases align to TRBD1. J was trimmed by 0 bases and V by 3 bases; bases with no gene match: 7. Looked up from germline, CDR1 is SNHLY and CDR2 is FYNNEI. The CDR3 totals 17 residues. The CDR3 is CASSDDRALATNEKLFF. In DNA form, the CDR3 reads TGTGCCAGCAGTGACGACAGGGCCCTTGCAACTAATGAAAAACTGTTTTTT.

This chain uses TRBV28 with TRBJ1-1; D may be TRBD1 (5 bases). V was cut by 11 bases and J by 3 bases, with 13 bases left in between. The CDR3 loop spans 12 amino acids. Germline CDR1 MDHEN, CDR2 SYDVKM. CDR3 protein: CAGKDTHTEAFF. The CDR3 bases are TGTGCCGGCAAGGACACCCACACTGAAGCTTTCTTT.

This clone was counted a single time. The V and J genes are TRBV28 and TRBJ2-7; D is perhaps TRBD2 (6 bases). V lost 6 bases, J lost 2 bases, and 20 bases lay in between. In germline, CDR1 is MDHEN, CDR2 SYDVKM. The CDR3 contains 16 residues. The CDR3 protein is CASSLEQRALTYEQYF. The CDR3 bases are TGTGCCAGCAGCCTGGAACAGCGGGCGCTGACCTACGAGCAGTACTTC.

V and J are TRBV7-9 and TRBJ2-7; tentatively, D is TRBD2 (6 bases). The germline V and J ends were trimmed by 5 bases and 0 bases, with 17 bases remaining between them. CDR1 is SEHNR and CDR2 is FQNEAQ in the germline V gene (reference sequence). The length of the CDR3 is 16 residues. CDR3 protein: CASSPLEGGRSYEQYF. The DNA of the CDR3 is TGTGCCAGCAGCCCCCTTGAGGGAGGTCGCTCCTACGAGCAGTACTTC. The whole variable domain, filled in from reference TRBV7-9 and TRBJ2-7, reads DTGVSQNPRHKITKRGQNVTFRCDPISEHNRLYWYRQTLGQGPEFLTYFQNEAQLEKSRLLSDRFSAERPKGSFSTLEIQRTEQGDSAMYLCASSPLEGGRSYEQYFGPGTRLTVT.

The chain is built from TRBV6-6 and TRBJ1-4; TRBD1 is a possible D gene (6 bases). Trimming shortened V by 0 bases and J by 8 bases, and 10 bases separated the two germline ends. CDR3 size: 14 residues. Germline V gene lookup returns CDR1 MNHNY and CDR2 SVGAGI (reference sequence). The CDR3 DNA reads TGTGCCAGCAGTTACTCTGGGGGCCGGGAAAAACTGTTTTTT. Its translation is CASSYSGGREKLFF.

In DNA form, the CDR3 reads TGTGCCAGCAGCTTAATAGGACAGGGGATAGGCTTTTACGAGCAGTACTTC. This codes for CASSLIGQGIGFYEQYF. The chain couples TRBV7-8 to TRBJ2-7; 9 bases agree with TRBD1. The germline gives CDR1 SGHVS, CDR2 FQNEAQ. After removal of 2 bases from V and 4 bases from J, the junction contained 12 bases not matched to a gene. The CDR3 is made up of 17 amino acids.

V usage is TRBV19 and J usage is TRBJ2-3; D unclear. In germline, CDR1 is LNHDA, CDR2 SQIVND (reference sequence). This CDR3 is built from 13 residues. V was pared by 7 bases and J by 5 bases, with 13 bases between. Written as DNA, the CDR3 is TGTGCCAGTAATCGGGCAGGCCAAGATACGCAGTATTTT. Translating it yields CASNRAGQDTQYF.

This clone was counted between two and nine times. The chain couples TRBV4-1 to TRBJ1-3; D uncertain. Trimming cost V 1 base and J 0 bases, with 7 bases left between them. The CDR3 runs 15 residues. Germline V gives CDR1 MGHRA, CDR2 YSYEKL. CDR3 in DNA: TGCGCCAGCAGCCAAGCCCAGAACTCTGGAAACACCATATATTTT. This sequence encodes CASSQAQNSGNTIYF.

The chain recombines TRBV27 with TRBJ1-5; D is unresolved. This CDR3 has 14 residues. Trimming removed 2 bases from V and 3 bases from J, with 8 bases in between. Germline-derived CDR1 and CDR2 are MNHEY and SMNVEV (reference sequence). For the CDR3, the DNA is TGTGCCAGCAGTTTAAGGCCAATCAATCAGCCCCAGCATTTT. It specifies CASSLRPINQPQHF.

The rearrangement uses TRBV6-5 and TRBJ2-2; D is unclear. Per germline, CDR1 MNHEY and CDR2 SVGAGI. Trimming took 1 base from V and 0 from J, leaving 6 bases between them. This CDR3 contains 15 residues. Here the CDR3 DNA reads TGTGCCAGCAGTTACTGGCAGACGAACACCGGGGAGCTGTTTTTT. Translation gives CASSYWQTNTGELFF.

This clone was seen a handful of times. The rearrangement joins TRBV28 to TRBJ2-4; 12 positions match TRBD1. From germline, CDR1 is MDHEN and CDR2 SYDVKM. The CDR3 totals 15 residues. J was trimmed by 7 bases and V by 5 bases; bases with no gene match: 6. CDR3 protein: CASSQAGTGGNIQYF. Written as DNA, the CDR3 is TGTGCCAGCAGTCAAGCCGGGACAGGGGGCAACATTCAGTACTTC.

This clone has just a few counts. The J gene is TRBJ1-2, the V gene TRBV30; no clear D gene. Trimming took 0 bases from V and 4 from J, leaving 3 bases between them. CDR1 is GTSNPN and CDR2 is SVGIG in the germline V gene (reference sequence). The CDR3 extends over 11 amino acids. CDR3 sequence reads: CAWSVAYGYTF. CDR3 sequence (DNA): TGTGCCTGGAGTGTAGCCTATGGCTACACCTTC.

This clone was found a few times. V is TRBV19 and J is TRBJ1-5, with 8 bases fitting TRBD1. CDR1 LNHDA and CDR2 SQIVND come from the germline V gene (reference sequence). Germline trimming cut 8 bases from V and 11 bases from J; bases unmatched to any gene: 5. The CDR3 sequence is 11 residues long. The CDR3 protein is CASLQGETQHF. CDR3 sequence (DNA): TGTGCCAGTCTACAGGGGGAAACCCAGCATTTT.

The chain combines TRBV5-6 with TRBJ2-7; 9 bases align to TRBD1. CDR3 size: 14 residues. With V trimmed by 0 bases and J by 5 bases, 3 bases remained unmatched. CDR1 is SGHDT and CDR2 is YYEEEE in the germline V gene. CDR3 bases: TGTGCCAGCAGCTTGGGGACAGGGGTAGACGAGCAGTACTTC. It yields the protein CASSLGTGVDEQYF.

This clone was observed a single time. The chain has TRBV30 and TRBJ2-7; unclear D gene. The CDR3 covers 11 residues. The germline V gene has CDR1 GTSNPN and CDR2 SVGIG (reference sequence). V lost 3 bases and J 2 bases, leaving 5 bases between the germline ends. CDR3 in amino acids: CAWSRAYEQYF. CDR3 DNA: TGTGCCTGGAGCAGAGCCTACGAGCAGTACTTC.

CDR3 region: CASKTGSYGYTF. The CDR3 coding sequence is TGTGCCAGCAAGACAGGGAGCTATGGCTACACCTTC. The chain couples TRBV6-5 to TRBJ1-2, with TRBD1 identical over 7 bases. CDR3 length: 12 amino acids. The V gene end was trimmed by 7 bases and the J gene end by 4 bases; junction bases not matched to a gene: 3. Germline CDR1 MNHEY, CDR2 SVGAGI.

The chain has TRBV4-1 and TRBJ2-7; D perhaps matches TRBD2 (6 bases). Trimming removed 2 bases from V and 0 bases from J, with 11 bases in between. The CDR3 sequence is 15 residues long. The germline CDR1 and CDR2 sequences are MGHRA and YSYEKL. CDR3: CASSQRDSPSYEQYF. The DNA for the CDR3 is TGCGCCAGCAGCCAACGGGACTCTCCCTCCTACGAGCAGTACTTC.